What follows are 17 T cell receptor beta chains derived from one specimen sequenced in a study of cytomegalovirus exposure and HLA in healthy donors. The primer mix had 60 Vbeta and 13 Jbeta primers. The data were produced by immunoSEQ multiplex PCR, yet TCRdb's version contains in-frame clones alone and is incomplete. The table lists about 210,000 clones, with under 1% in the top ten. The source material was PBMCs. Receptors originate from a woman aged 25 to 39 in good health and CMV-seropositive.

The chain is built from TRBV28 and TRBJ1-5; the D gene is possibly TRBD1 (5 bases). The CDR3 consists of 14 residues. Trimming shortened V by 5 bases and J by 2 bases, and 10 bases separated the two germline ends. The V gene's germline CDR1 is MDHEN and CDR2 SYDVKM. The DNA for the CDR3 is TGTGCCAGCAGTACCGCGGGGGGCAATCAGCCCCAGCATTTT. Its protein is CASSTAGGNQPQHF.

The chain couples TRBV7-9 to TRBJ1-4; D is possibly TRBD1 (6 bases). Per the germline V gene, CDR1 is SEHNR and CDR2 is FQNEAQ (reference sequence). Trimming removed 5 bases from V and 4 bases from J, with 17 bases in between. The CDR3 sequence is 16 residues long. CDR3 region: CASSPIIQGFNEKLFF. CDR3 nucleotides: TGTGCCAGCAGCCCTATAATACAGGGATTTAATGAAAAACTGTTTTTT.

The rearrangement links TRBV4-2 to TRBJ2-3, with 8 bases that match TRBD2. Losses at the gene ends were 0 bases for V and 1 base for J; bases not matched to a gene: 9. The CDR3 is 18 residues long. Germline assignment: CDR1 LGHNA and CDR2 YNFKEQ. This chain's CDR3 is CASSQDLTGGPRTDTQYF. The CDR3 DNA is TGTGCCAGCAGCCAAGATCTGACGGGGGGGCCTCGCACAGATACGCAGTATTTT.

V usage is TRBV10-3 and J usage is TRBJ2-1; TRBD2 matches 12 bases. V lost 6 bases and J lost 4; bases outside the gene matches: 4. The V gene's germline CDR1 is ENHRY and CDR2 SYGVKD. The CDR3 sequence is 15 residues long. CDR3 sequence reads: CAISRTSGVYNEQFF. CDR3 DNA: TGTGCCATCAGCAGGACTAGCGGGGTATACAATGAGCAGTTCTTC.

A note on this clone: This CDR3 is also generated by other DNA sequences in the sample. The rearrangement uses TRBV11-3 and TRBJ2-7, with 7 nucleotides matching TRBD1. The CDR3 runs to 15 residues. CDR1 is SGHNT and CDR2 is YENEEA in the germline V gene. Trimming at V came to 4 bases and at J to 4 bases, leaving 10 bases not matched to a gene. The CDR3 region is CASSYGQDASYEQYF. The CDR3 DNA sequence: TGTGCCAGCAGCTACGGACAGGACGCCTCTTACGAGCAGTACTTC.

The rearrangement uses TRBV6-5 and TRBJ2-5; 8 bases match TRBD2. The J call may not be correct, given that the DNA end is closer to TRBJ2-7. There are 14 residues in the CDR3. The germline gives CDR1 MNHEY, CDR2 SVGAGI. The CDR3 DNA is TGTGCCAGCAACCCCGAGCGGGAGTCTTACGAGCAGTACTTC. Protein product: CASNPERESYEQYF.

This sequence joins TRBV28 and TRBJ2-7; tentatively, D is TRBD1 (5 bases). The CDR3 consists of 15 residues. Germline CDR1 is MDHEN and CDR2 is SYDVKM. V lost 8 bases and J 0 bases, leaving 17 bases between the germline ends. CDR3 nucleotide sequence: TGTGCCAGCGGGGCACGGGCCACGTACTCCTACGAGCAGTACTTC. Its translation: CASGARATYSYEQYF.

CDR3 sequence reads: CASTLPSYEQYF. The CDR3 DNA reads TGTGCCAGCACTCTTCCTTCCTACGAGCAGTACTTC. V gene TRBV5-5 combines with J gene TRBJ2-7; D not certain. CDR3 size: 12 residues. V was pared by 6 bases and J by 1 base, with 8 bases between. CDR1 is SGHKS and CDR2 is YYEKEE in the germline V gene (reference sequence).

The chain recombines TRBV15 with TRBJ1-5; D perhaps matches TRBD1 (6 bases). The germline gives CDR1 LNHNV, CDR2 YYDKDF (reference sequence). The CDR3 is 15 amino acids. V was shortened by 0 bases and J by 11 bases, with 17 bases between the two germline ends. CDR3: CATSREAAGARAQHF. The CDR3 nucleotides read TGTGCCACCAGCAGAGAGGCGGCAGGGGCTAGGGCCCAGCATTTT.

V and J are TRBV30 and TRBJ2-2, with unresolved D. There are 14 residues in the CDR3. The V gene's germline CDR1 is GTSNPN and CDR2 SVGIG (reference sequence). Trimming removed 1 base at V and 0 bases at J, with 6 bases between. The CDR3 DNA sequence: TGTGCCTGGAGTGCTATACCGAACACCGGGGAGCTGTTTTTT. It specifies CAWSAIPNTGELFF.

The J gene is TRBJ2-7, the V gene TRBV7-2, with a tentative D call TRBD2 (6 bases). V dropped 4 bases and J dropped 2 bases, with 21 bases sitting between them. The CDR3 covers 17 residues. CDR1 and CDR2 (germline): SGHTA, FQGNSA. The CDR3 nucleotides read TGTGCCAGCAGCTGGCGAGGGATCGGGAGCACTCCCTACGAGCAGTACTTC. It yields the protein CASSWRGIGSTPYEQYF.

The V and J genes are TRBV10-1 and TRBJ1-2, with TRBD1 as a possible D gene (6 bases). Germline lookup yields CDR1 WNHNN and CDR2 SYGVQD (reference sequence). The germline V and J ends were trimmed by 9 bases and 8 bases, with 19 bases remaining between them. There are 13 residues in the CDR3. CDR3 sequence reads: CARTTGPPRGYTF. DNA of the CDR3: TGCGCCAGGACGACAGGCCCCCCGAGAGGCTACACCTTC.

This chain uses TRBV15 with TRBJ1-4, with D maybe TRBD1 (6 bases). Germline assignment: CDR1 LNHNV and CDR2 YYDKDF (reference sequence). V was clipped by 0 bases and J by 8 bases, with 10 bases between them. This CDR3 contains 14 residues. The CDR3 loop reads CATSRDRGREKLFF. The DNA of the CDR3 is TGTGCCACCAGCAGAGACAGGGGACGCGAAAAACTGTTTTTT.

V gene TRBV7-9 combines with J gene TRBJ1-4; D uncertain. The ends were cut back, 1 base at V and 4 bases at J, with 10 bases in the middle. The germline gives CDR1 SEHNR, CDR2 FQNEAQ (reference sequence). The CDR3 has 15 residues. The CDR3 DNA follows: TGTGCCAGCAGCTTAGTGGCGGTTTTTAATGAAAAACTGTTTTTT. Its translation: CASSLVAVFNEKLFF. The full variable domain, completed using reference TRBV7-9 and TRBJ1-4, is DTGVSQNPRHKITKRGQNVTFRCDPISEHNRLYWYRQTLGQGPEFLTYFQNEAQLEKSRLLSDRFSAERPKGSFSTLEIQRTEQGDSAMYLCASSLVAVFNEKLFFGSGTQLSVL.

About this clone: This sample includes further DNA sequences coding for the same CDR3. The chain links TRBV18 to TRBJ2-3; TRBD2 aligns across 7 bases. The V gene end was trimmed by 4 bases and the J gene end by 1 base; junction bases not matched to a gene: 2. The CDR3 spans 14 residues. The germline V gene encodes CDR1 KGHSH and CDR2 LQKENI. The CDR3 protein is CASSLAGGTDTQYF. CDR3 DNA: TGTGCCAGCTCACTGGCGGGAGGCACAGATACGCAGTATTTT.

The chain combines TRBV5-8 with TRBJ1-3; no definite D call. The germline V and J ends were trimmed by 0 bases and 3 bases, with 7 bases remaining between them. There are 14 residues in the CDR3. CDR1 is SGHTS and CDR2 is YDEGEE in the germline V gene. CDR3 protein: CASSLGRGGNTIYF. In DNA, the CDR3 is TGTGCCAGCAGCTTGGGCAGAGGTGGAAACACCATATATTTT.

The V gene is TRBV2, the J gene TRBJ2-3; D possibly corresponds to TRBD2 (5 bases). The V gene lost 1 base and the J gene lost 6 bases, with 11 bases spanning the gap. The germline V gene encodes CDR1 SNHLY and CDR2 FYNNEI. The CDR3 sequence is 14 residues long. The CDR3 region is CASSEGTPSDTQYF. The CDR3, as DNA: TGTGCCAGCAGTGAAGGGACTCCCTCGGATACGCAGTATTTT.